One and the same sample provided the 28 T cell receptor beta chains below, sequenced in a study of blood T cell repertoires in COVID-19 (dated by TCRdb to 2018 to 2021). Library creation used the immunoSEQ multiplex PCR assay. As stored in TCRdb, this immuneACCESS dataset retains in-frame rearrangements with V and J assigned. A fraction of the clones does not appear; measured against another copy, unresolved V genes explain less than half of the discrepancy, and the remainder lacks a known reason. The sample data list some 120,000 clones, and about 81% of these were observed just once. Roughly 17% of the sample comes from the top ten. The sequencing input was peripheral blood. Receptors were obtained from a man aged 25-40 years with COVID-19, enrolled during active disease.

The genes are TRBV2 and TRBJ2-7, with D maybe TRBD2 (6 bases). Germline CDR1 reads SNHLY; CDR2 reads FYNNEI. The CDR3 totals 12 residues. The V end was cut by 8 bases, the J end by 3 bases, with 11 bases between. The CDR3 DNA follows: TGTGCCAGCTCCAGGGAGGTCTACGAGCAGTACTTC. Its protein is CASSREVYEQYF.

The chain couples TRBV5-1 to TRBJ1-1; D uncertain. V was trimmed by 1 base and J by 4 bases, leaving 14 bases between them. The CDR3 sequence is 15 residues long. Germline V gene sequence: CDR1 SGHRS, CDR2 YFSETQ. In DNA form, the CDR3 reads TGCGCCAGCAGCTTGAGCGCCCTCGGGAGCACTGAAGCTTTCTTT. It codes for CASSLSALGSTEAFF.

The V and J genes are TRBV6-2 or TRBV6-3 and TRBJ1-2; the match to TRBD1 covers 9 bases. The CDR3 is 15 amino acids. The germline V gene encodes CDR1 MNHEY and CDR2 SVGEGT. Trimming at V came to 2 bases and at J to 4 bases, leaving 5 bases not matched to a gene. The chain's CDR3 is CASSYPLTGGYGYTF. In nucleotides, the CDR3 is TGTGCCAGCAGTTACCCCCTGACAGGGGGCTATGGCTACACCTTC.

The chain employs TRBV19 and TRBJ2-1; 12 bases are shared with TRBD1. The V segment lost 9 bases and the J segment 8 bases; nucleotides outside the gene matches: 11. This CDR3 is built from 15 residues. Germline loops: CDR1 LNHDA, CDR2 SQIVND (reference sequence). In DNA form, the CDR3 reads TGTGCCAGCTCACCCGGGACAGGGGGCTTTTATGAGCAGTTCTTC. Residues: CASSPGTGGFYEQFF.

The chain recombines TRBV28 with TRBJ1-4; D not certain. The CDR3 sequence is 16 residues long. In germline, CDR1 is MDHEN, CDR2 SYDVKM. Trimming removed 1 base at V and 8 bases at J, with 17 bases between. The CDR3 loop is CASSLYRGGSDEKLFF. The CDR3 coding sequence is TGTGCCAGCAGTTTATATAGAGGAGGATCCGACGAAAAACTGTTTTTT.

This clone showed up just once. The rearrangement joins TRBV4-1 to TRBJ1-1, with unresolved D. CDR1 and CDR2 from the germline V gene are MGHRA and YSYEKL. This CDR3 is 16 amino acids long. The V gene lost 4 bases and the J gene lost 1 base, with 16 bases spanning the gap. As DNA, the CDR3 is TGCGCCAGCAGCCGGTACCATAACGGGGAGAACACTGAAGCTTTCTTT. Encoded protein: CASSRYHNGENTEAFF.

The CDR3: CAWSLGGNTEAFF. In DNA, the CDR3 is TGTGCCTGGAGTCTGGGGGGGAACACTGAAGCTTTCTTT. The chain joins TRBV30 to TRBJ1-1; D is possibly TRBD1 (5 bases). V was clipped by 2 bases and J by 1 base, with 8 bases between them. This CDR3 spans 13 amino acids. Germline V CDR1 and CDR2: GTSNPN, SVGIG (reference sequence). Looking up the rest from reference TRBV30 and TRBJ1-1 gives the full variable domain: SQTIHQWPATLVQPVGSPLSLECTVEGTSNPNLYWYRQAAGRGLQLLFYSVGIGQISSEVPQNLSASRPQDRQFILSSKKLLLSDSGFYLCAWSLGGNTEAFFGQGTRLTVV.

This chain uses TRBV11-2 with TRBJ1-2, with 7 bases that match TRBD1. V lost 0 bases, J lost 4 bases, and 8 bases stayed unmatched. The CDR3 covers 16 residues. The germline CDR1 and CDR2 sequences are SGHAT and FQNNGV. CDR3 sequence reads: CASSLDPGQTAYGYTF. CDR3 bases: TGTGCCAGCAGCTTAGACCCGGGACAGACCGCCTATGGCTACACCTTC. The full variable domain, its missing parts supplied by reference TRBV11-2 and TRBJ1-2, is EAGVAQSPRYKIIEKRQSVAFWCNPISGHATLYWYQQILGQGPKLLIQFQNNGVVDDSQLPKDRFSAERLKGVDSTLKIQPAKLEDSAVYLCASSLDPGQTAYGYTFGSGTRLTVV.

This chain joins TRBV18 and TRBJ2-2; possible D gene TRBD1, 5 bases. The CDR3 totals 17 residues. Trimming pared 1 base from V and 2 bases from J, leaving 14 bases between. Germline CDR1 and CDR2: KGHSH and LQKENI. In DNA, the CDR3 is TGTGCCAGCTCACCACAAGGCAGGGTCTACAACACCGGGGAGCTGTTTTTT. It is translated as CASSPQGRVYNTGELFF.

V gene TRBV10-3 combines with J gene TRBJ2-7; 7 bases line up with TRBD1. The CDR3 sequence is 15 residues long. The trim removed 4 bases at V and 0 bases at J, leaving 6 bases unmatched. Looked up from germline, CDR1 is ENHRY and CDR2 is SYGVKD. CDR3 DNA sequence: TGTGCCATCAGTGCAGTACAGGGGACCTCCTACGAGCAGTACTTC. Translation: CAISAVQGTSYEQYF.

This chain joins TRBV6-1 and TRBJ1-6, with 10 bases lining up with TRBD1. Germline trimming cut 5 bases from V and 12 bases from J; bases unmatched to any gene: 7. The CDR3 consists of 14 residues. Germline CDR1 MNHNS, CDR2 SASEGT. CDR3 nucleotide sequence: TGTGCCAGCAGTAGCCCGGGACAGGGGTTACCCCTCCACTTT. As protein: CASSSPGQGLPLHF.

This chain uses TRBV6-5 with TRBJ2-3; a possible D gene is TRBD2 (5 bases). V shed 0 bases and J shed 0 bases, with 10 bases lying between them. The germline CDR1 and CDR2 sequences are MNHEY and SVGAGI. The CDR3 runs 16 residues. The CDR3 DNA sequence: TGTGCCAGCAGTTACTCGGGAGAGACTAGCACAGATACGCAGTATTTT. Protein sequence: CASSYSGETSTDTQYF.

V is TRBV3-1 (or the pseudogene TRBV3-2) and J is TRBJ1-6; possible D gene TRBD1, 5 bases. With 5 bases removed from V and 7 bases from J, the gap between germline ends came to 12 bases. Looked up from germline, CDR1 is LGHDT and CDR2 is YNNKEL (reference sequence). CDR3 length: 14 amino acids. Here the CDR3 DNA reads TGTGCCAGCAGCAATGGGGGGAACAATTCACCCCTCCACTTT. The encoded protein is CASSNGGNNSPLHF.

This clone was seen once. The chain recombines TRBV7-9 with TRBJ1-1; 7 positions match TRBD1. Trimming cost V 5 bases and J 4 bases; bases outside gene matches: 4. This CDR3 has 13 residues. Germline V gives CDR1 SEHNR, CDR2 FQNEAQ (reference sequence). CDR3 nucleotides: TGTGCCAGCAGCCTGACAGGGATCACTGAAGCTTTCTTT. Protein product: CASSLTGITEAFF. Full variable domain (remainder filled in from reference TRBV7-9 and TRBJ1-1): DTGVSQNPRHKITKRGQNVTFRCDPISEHNRLYWYRQTLGQGPEFLTYFQNEAQLEKSRLLSDRFSAERPKGSFSTLEIQRTEQGDSAMYLCASSLTGITEAFFGQGTRLTVV.

This chain joins TRBV6-1 and TRBJ1-5; 12 bases agree with TRBD1. This CDR3 has 16 residues. Germline lookup yields CDR1 MNHNS and CDR2 SASEGT. J lost 7 bases, V lost 4 bases, and 8 bases had no gene match. CDR3 DNA: TGTGCCAGCAGTGCCACCGGGACAGGGGGCAGACAGCCCCAGCATTTT. Amino acid sequence: CASSATGTGGRQPQHF.

The V call is TRBV9, the J call TRBJ2-3, with TRBD2 matching over 9 bases. V lost 2 bases and J lost 3; bases outside the gene matches: 7. This CDR3 has 16 residues. The germline V gene encodes CDR1 SGDLS and CDR2 YYNGEE. The CDR3 DNA sequence: TGTGCCAGCAGCGTTGCAAGAGCGGGGGGTACAGATACGCAGTATTTT. It translates to CASSVARAGGTDTQYF.

A note on this clone: Distinct nucleotide sequences in the sample also encode this CDR3. This rearrangement joins TRBV9 to TRBJ1-3; D is undetermined. The CDR3 contains 15 residues. Trimming shortened V by 0 bases and J by 0 bases, and 7 bases separated the two germline ends. Germline CDR1 and CDR2: SGDLS and YYNGEE. The CDR3 nucleotides read TGTGCCAGCAGCGTAGCTGGCAGCTCTGGAAACACCATATATTTT. Protein sequence: CASSVAGSSGNTIYF. The full variable domain, in which reference TRBV9 and TRBJ1-3 provide the parts outside the CDR3, is DSGVTQTPKHLITATGQRVTLRCSPRSGDLSVYWYQQSLDQGLQFLIQYYNGEERAKGNILERFSAQQFPDLHSELNLSSLELGDSALYFCASSVAGSSGNTIYFGEGSWLTVV.

This clone was detected only once. The genes are TRBV6-6 and TRBJ1-2; 8 bases are shared with TRBD1. The V gene's germline CDR1 is MNHNY and CDR2 SVGAGI (reference sequence). CDR3 length: 15 residues. V was clipped by 2 bases and J by 3 bases; unmatched bases: 5. The CDR3 region has the DNA TGTGCCAGCAGTTACCCCGACAGGGGCGACTATGGCTACACCTTC. Its translation: CASSYPDRGDYGYTF.

The chain has TRBV5-5 and TRBJ2-1; 8 nucleotides match TRBD2. The germline V gene has CDR1 SGHKS and CDR2 YYEKEE (reference sequence). The CDR3 covers 13 residues. V was clipped by 7 bases and J by 4 bases; unmatched bases: 4. The CDR3 protein is CASQAGVYNEQFF. The CDR3 DNA reads TGTGCCAGCCAAGCGGGAGTTTACAATGAGCAGTTCTTC. The full variable domain, rest sourced from reference TRBV5-5 and TRBJ2-1, is DAGVTQSPTHLIKTRGQQVTLRCSPISGHKSVSWYQQVLGQGPQFIFQYYEKEERGRGNFPDRFSARQFPNYSSELNVNALLLGDSALYLCASQAGVYNEQFFGPGTRLTVL.

This clone appeared once. The chain links TRBV6-5 to TRBJ2-1, with 9 bases aligning to TRBD2. CDR1 MNHEY and CDR2 SVGAGI come from the germline V gene. The junction had 10 bases not matched to a gene; V was cut back by 2 bases and J by 8 bases. The CDR3 extends over 16 amino acids. CDR3 sequence (DNA): TGTGCCAGCAGTTACGGGCTAGCGGGAAAGAGGTATGAGCAGTTCTTC. Translation: CASSYGLAGKRYEQFF.

The rearrangement links TRBV30 to TRBJ1-2; D ambiguous. Germline-derived CDR1 and CDR2 are GTSNPN and SVGIG (reference sequence). This CDR3 spans 13 amino acids. Trimming left V 0 bases short and J 2 bases short, with 7 bases between. CDR3 bases: TGTGCCTGGAGTGTAACAGACAACTATGGCTACACCTTC. It yields the protein CAWSVTDNYGYTF.

The chain combines TRBV18 with TRBJ2-6, with a tentative D call TRBD1 (6 bases). Germline V gene lookup returns CDR1 KGHSH and CDR2 LQKENI. V lost 3 bases and J 2 bases, leaving 23 bases between the germline ends. The CDR3 totals 20 residues. The DNA of the CDR3 is TGTGCCAGCTCACCGCTAATAGGGGGTCTGACTCTCCCTGGGGCCAACGTCCTGACTTTC. Its translation is CASSPLIGGLTLPGANVLTF.

Here the CDR3 reads CASSYQGVNNEQFF. CDR3 nucleotide sequence: TGTGCCAGCAGTTACCAGGGGGTTAACAATGAGCAGTTCTTC. The V and J genes are TRBV6-5 and TRBJ2-1, with TRBD1 matching 7 bases. Trimming cost V 2 bases and J 5 bases; bases outside gene matches: 3. CDR3 length equals 14 residues. The germline V gene has CDR1 MNHEY and CDR2 SVGAGI.

The rearrangement links TRBV7-9 to TRBJ2-1, with a tentative D call TRBD2 (6 bases). CDR1 and CDR2 from the germline V gene are SEHNR and FQNEAQ (reference sequence). The CDR3 length is 19 residues. Trimming left V 5 bases short and J 2 bases short, with 25 bases between. CDR3 amino acids: CASSQLAGSGDTPYNEQFF. Written as DNA, the CDR3 is TGTGCCAGCAGCCAACTGGCCGGGTCGGGGGATACTCCCTACAATGAGCAGTTCTTC.

V is TRBV30 and J is TRBJ1-4; no clear D. In germline, CDR1 is GTSNPN, CDR2 SVGIG (reference sequence). CDR3 size: 16 residues. V lost 1 base and J lost 8, with 20 bases in between. The CDR3 sequence: CAWSESLTMEEEKLFF. The CDR3 nucleotides read TGTGCCTGGAGTGAGAGCCTAACCATGGAGGAAGAAAAACTGTTTTTT.

The chain employs TRBV6-5 and TRBJ1-2; D call uncertain. The CDR3 has 16 residues. V shed 0 bases and J shed 1 base, with 12 bases lying between them. The germline CDR1 and CDR2 sequences are MNHEY and SVGAGI. CDR3 residues: CASSYSSLGLNYGYTF. As DNA, the CDR3 is TGTGCCAGCAGTTACTCGAGTCTGGGCCTTAACTATGGCTACACCTTC.

This clone was observed a handful of times. The V gene is TRBV28, the J gene TRBJ2-5; 7 bases match TRBD2. Trimming at V came to 2 bases and at J to 4 bases, leaving 7 bases not matched to a gene. CDR1 MDHEN and CDR2 SYDVKM come from the germline V gene. This CDR3 has 15 amino acids. In DNA, the CDR3 is TGTGCCAGCAGTTTAAGGGAGGGATGGGTAGAGACCCAGTACTTC. Its translation is CASSLREGWVETQYF.

The V gene is TRBV4-1, the J gene TRBJ1-4, with D uncertain. There are 17 residues in the CDR3. V lost 6 bases, J lost 0 bases, and 17 bases lay in between. CDR1 MGHRA and CDR2 YSYEKL come from the germline V gene. DNA of the CDR3: TGCGCCAGCAGTCGTGCTTCGGGAGCAGCAACTAATGAAAAACTGTTTTTT. Translated, it gives CASSRASGAATNEKLFF.